Listed below are T cell receptor beta chains from one sample, sequenced in a study of siplizumab effects on memory and regulatory T cells. Sequencing was performed with immunoSEQ multiplex PCR; in TCRdb, only in-frame clones are kept and a portion is missing. In the table there are about 100,000 clones, about 90% of which are singletons. Sequenced material: Tregs sorted from blood. All receptors derive from a human donor in good health. Both conserved end residues are part of each CDR3. Size is stated for part of the rows, as once, few or many counts, or as a class when the clone is expanded.

TRBV21-1,TRBJ2-1,.,CASSKQRGQGNVNEQFF
TRBV18,TRBJ2-7,few,CASSPRGGAGLAYEQYF
TRBV2,TRBJ1-5,.,CASKDAGSGNQPQHF
TRBV6-5,TRBJ2-7,once,CASSYRGSAYSYEQYF
TRBV5-1,TRBJ2-3,.,CASSLGRDTQYF
TRBV7-9,TRBJ2-3,.,CASSRQGSSTDTQYF
TRBV5-1,.,.,CASSSRQPGQDRTYEQYF
TRBV6-5,TRBJ2-7,.,CASNTEAGVHYEQYF
TRBV19,TRBJ2-5,.,CASSRWGSGTATARQETQYF
TRBV10-3,TRBJ1-1,.,CAISTGFEAFF
TRBV19,TRBJ2-2,.,CAAQGGGTGELFF
TRBV18,TRBJ1-1,.,CASSQSGTAFTEAFF
TRBV5-1,TRBJ1-6,.,CASSLNGDNSPLHF
TRBV2,TRBJ2-3,.,CASSELSSGTDTQYF
TRBV5-1,TRBJ2-2,.,CASRAGGGTGELFF
TRBV21-1,TRBJ2-7,.,CASRIIAGAHYEQYF
TRBV4-2,TRBJ1-2,.,CASSQDLTFLNYGYTF
TRBV6-1,TRBJ2-2,.,CASSDYPNTGELFF
TRBV2,TRBJ2-7,.,CASSVHGGSYEQYF
TRBV19,TRBJ1-2,.,CASSTRQGHGYTF
TRBV21-1,TRBJ1-3,.,CASRRWGHSSTTGGNTIYF
TRBV5-1,TRBJ2-1,.,CASSPGTWNEQFF
TRBV7-3,TRBJ2-2,.,CASSLRSAGNTGELFF
TRBV27,TRBJ2-6,.,CASTTNRAGANVLTF
TRBV5-1,TRBJ2-1,.,CASSLGASGFFYNEQFF
TRBV28,TRBJ2-1,few,CASSLTLMTPNEQFF